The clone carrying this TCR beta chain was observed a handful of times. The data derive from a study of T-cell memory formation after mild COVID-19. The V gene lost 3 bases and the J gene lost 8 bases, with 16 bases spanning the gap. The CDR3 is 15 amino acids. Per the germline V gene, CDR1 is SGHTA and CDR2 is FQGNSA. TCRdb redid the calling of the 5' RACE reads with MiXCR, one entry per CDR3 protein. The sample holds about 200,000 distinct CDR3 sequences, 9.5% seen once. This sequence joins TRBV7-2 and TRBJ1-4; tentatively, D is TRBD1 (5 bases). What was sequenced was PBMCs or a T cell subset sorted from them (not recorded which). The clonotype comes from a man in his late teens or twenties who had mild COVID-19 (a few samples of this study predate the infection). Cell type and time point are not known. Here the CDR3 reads CASSFFRAADEKLFF. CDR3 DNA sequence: TGTGCCAGCAGCTTTTTCAGGGCAGCTGACGAAAAACTGTTTTTT.